Listed below are T cell receptor beta chains from one sample, sequenced in a study of T-cell memory formation after mild COVID-19. TCRdb itself ran the 5' RACE reads through MiXCR, one entry per CDR3 protein. This sample has about 62,000 distinct CDR3 sequences, with about 10% found just once. Sequenced sample: PBMCs or a T cell subset sorted from them (not recorded which). The receptors here all came from a man younger than 30 who had mild COVID-19 (a few samples of this study predate the infection). Cell type and time point are not known. The CDR3 runs from the conserved cysteine through the conserved F or W. The order of the fields is CDR3 length, V gene, J gene, D gene, clone size, CDR3 DNA, CDR3 protein. The D gene is left open where the match is weak. The size field is filled for only some rows; it gives once, few, many or a size class.

len: 15
v_gene: TRBV24-1
j_gene: TRBJ1-3
d_gene: .
abundance: .
CDR3nt: TGTGCCACCAGTGACTCAGGGGCAGGGGGAAACACCATATATTTT
CDR3aa: CATSDSGAGGNTIYF

len: 12
v_gene: TRBV28
j_gene: TRBJ1-2
d_gene: .
abundance: .
CDR3nt: TGTGCCAGTTTGCGGGGCGCGCTTGGCTACACCTTC
CDR3aa: CASLRGALGYTF

len: 15
v_gene: TRBV7-2
j_gene: TRBJ2-2
d_gene: TRBD1
abundance: many
CDR3nt: TGTGCCAGCAGCTTAGCTGACAGGGTGGGCGGGGAGCTGTTTTTT
CDR3aa: CASSLADRVGGELFF

len: 12
v_gene: TRBV18
j_gene: TRBJ1-1
d_gene: .
abundance: few
CDR3nt: TGTGCCAGCTCACCCAAGGGCACTGAAGCTTTCTTT
CDR3aa: CASSPKGTEAFF

len: 14
v_gene: TRBV5-1
j_gene: TRBJ1-1
d_gene: .
abundance: .
CDR3nt: TGCGCCAGCAGCTCCGCTGAGGGGAGCACTGAAGCTTTCTTT
CDR3aa: CASSSAEGSTEAFF

len: 16
v_gene: TRBV6-5
j_gene: TRBJ2-3
d_gene: TRBD2
abundance: .
CDR3nt: TGTGCCAGCAGTTACTCTAGCGGGGGGAGCACAGATACGCAGTATTTT
CDR3aa: CASSYSSGGSTDTQYF

len: 16
v_gene: TRBV7-3
j_gene: TRBJ2-3
d_gene: TRBD2
abundance: few
CDR3nt: TGTGCCAGCAGCTCCAAGACTAGCGGGGTCACAGATACGCAGTATTTT
CDR3aa: CASSSKTSGVTDTQYF

len: 15
v_gene: TRBV6-5
j_gene: TRBJ1-5
d_gene: .
abundance: .
CDR3nt: TGTGCCAGCAGTTACTCAGGGGTGGGCAATCAGCCCCAGCATTTT
CDR3aa: CASSYSGVGNQPQHF

len: 16
v_gene: TRBV4-1
j_gene: TRBJ1-2
d_gene: TRBD1
abundance: .
CDR3nt: TGCGCCAGCAGCCCCCTTCCAGGGACAGGCAACTATGGCTACACCTTC
CDR3aa: CASSPLPGTGNYGYTF

len: 13
v_gene: TRBV29-1
j_gene: TRBJ2-3
d_gene: .
abundance: many
CDR3nt: TGCAGCGCGCACTTTAGGGGCACAGATACGCAGTATTTT
CDR3aa: CSAHFRGTDTQYF

len: 15
v_gene: TRBV7-2
j_gene: TRBJ2-1
d_gene: TRBD2
abundance: many
CDR3nt: TGTGCCAGCAGCTTATTTGCGGGGGTCGGTAATGAGCAGTTCTTC
CDR3aa: CASSLFAGVGNEQFF

len: 14
v_gene: TRBV18
j_gene: TRBJ2-1
d_gene: TRBD2
abundance: few
CDR3nt: TGTGCCAGCTCACCACCCCGGGGGGTGAATGAGCAGTTCTTC
CDR3aa: CASSPPRGVNEQFF

len: 15
v_gene: TRBV7-3
j_gene: TRBJ2-3
d_gene: TRBD1
abundance: .
CDR3nt: TGTGCCAGCAGCTTAGGGGACAGGGATCTCAATACGCAGTATTTT
CDR3aa: CASSLGDRDLNTQYF

len: 16
v_gene: TRBV4-3
j_gene: TRBJ1-3
d_gene: TRBD1
abundance: .
CDR3nt: TGCGCCAGCAGCCAGGATACAGGGGGCGATGGAAACACCATATATTTT
CDR3aa: CASSQDTGGDGNTIYF

len: 16
v_gene: TRBV5-6
j_gene: TRBJ1-2
d_gene: TRBD1
abundance: .
CDR3nt: TGTGCCAGCGCGATAGGGACAGGGGGAATTCGGTATGGCTACACCTTC
CDR3aa: CASAIGTGGIRYGYTF

len: 15
v_gene: TRBV5-1
j_gene: TRBJ1-5
d_gene: TRBD1
abundance: few
CDR3nt: TGCGCCAGCAGCTTAACGGCAGGGGGTGATCAGCCCCAGCATTTT
CDR3aa: CASSLTAGGDQPQHF